A single TCR beta chain is shown here with its context. At one of its ends the junction is not consistent with the germline gene, which may arise from a read error. This sample was taken from a study of blood T cell repertoires in COVID-19. Study details: Both acute and convalescent COVID-19 samples were obtained from the United States, Italy and Spain.

Original analysis: Counts of nucleated cells, estimated from reference gene primer amplification, were obtained. Profiling relied on immunoSEQ multiplex PCR, and the TCRdb table lists in-frame clones only, not all of them. V and J calls and clone size are those listed in that table; D and trimming were worked out from the DNA. The sample holds 100,000 to 150,000 clones, roughly 80% seen once. CDR1 is SSHAT and CDR2 is FNYEAQ in the germline V gene (reference sequence). The CDR3 runs to 19 residues. The TCR sequence derives from a woman of 80 years or more with acute or convalescent COVID-19. Sequencing was done on a sample of peripheral blood. The gene calls are TRBV7-7 and TRBJ1-6, with 11 bases fitting TRBD1. CDR3 loop: CASSLGWDRGTTYNSPLHF. The CDR3 DNA reads TGTGCTAGCAGCTTAGGGTGGGACAGGGGGACGACCTATAATTCACCCCTCCACTTT.